This T cell receptor (beta chain) derives from a study of CD8 T cells in ankylosing spondylitis (dated by TCRdb to 2015 to 2018). Some background on the complete study: The study set out to find disease-linked TCR variants by profiling T cell receptor beta repertoires in ankylosing spondylitis patients and healthy donors. The whole study cohort included 108 healthy donors and around 25 ankylosing spondylitis patients. Peripheral blood was sampled, and synovial fluid was also collected from ankylosing spondylitis patients. The full study reports these points: In peripheral blood, the disease-linked clones were found at relatively low frequencies and had a CD8+ phenotype. Some motif variants had previously been reported in the synovial fluid and blood of reactive arthritis patients, which suggests shared mechanisms of disease initiation. A TCR beta motif made up of several highly homologous amino acid variants appeared to be characteristic of blood from ankylosing spondylitis patients. According to the report, matched synovial fluid samples from ankylosing spondylitis patients were significantly enriched for the disease-linked clones.

Synovial fluid samples were matched to blood samples from the same ankylosing spondylitis patients. V and J lose 0 bases and 3 bases, and a span of 15 bases separates them. CDR1 and CDR2 are drawn from the germline V gene (reference sequence): GTSNPN, SVGIG. The CDR3 covers 15 residues, taking in both the cysteine and the phenylalanine. Only CDR3 DNA is held: 45 bases, read in frame from base 1. In regard to this clonotype: Its antigen specificity is not known. Base qualities were left out, and no much larger clone turns up one base away.

The sample was run on an Illumina HiSeq 2500. Quantitative 5'-RACE with molecular barcodes was used to prepare TCR beta libraries. In the source study's methods: A new computational method based on a probabilistic model of VDJ rearrangement was used to identify disease-linked TCR variants. In TCRdb, the public reads were trimmed at Q25 with fastp and aligned with MiXCR, with productive beta chains retained. Rows matching on CDR3 protein sequence are summarized as one entry with the most common DNA and genes. These V and J calls rely on TCRdb rather than the paper's analysis. The sample table lists about 140,000 distinct CDR3 sequences, 7% to 10% of them with a count of one. In total, the top ten clones hold under 7.5% of the sample.

Sequenced material: synovial fluid, either unsorted or a sorted T cell fraction (not recorded which). The sequence is built from TRBV30 and TRBJ2-7; possibly the D gene is TRBD2, per 5 matching bases. The sequence came from a male donor with ankylosing spondylitis. Here is the DNA: TGTGCCTGGAGTGTACAGAACGGAGGCTTCTACGAGCAGTACTTC. This sequence encodes CAWSVQNGGFYEQYF. The CDR3, completed at both ends by the reference TRBV30 and TRBJ2-7 genes, gives the full variable domain SQTIHQWPATLVQPVGSPLSLECTVEGTSNPNLYWYRQAAGRGLQLLFYSVGIGQISSEVPQNLSASRPQDRQFILSSKKLLLSDSGFYLCAWSVQNGGFYEQYFGPGTRLTVT.